This is a list of T cell receptor beta chains from one sample in a study of OX40 agonist ivuxolimab in advanced cancers. Produced via immunoSEQ multiplex PCR; TCRdb's table is partial and in-frame only. The sample contains tens of thousands of clones, 86% of which appear only once. The sample was CD4+ or CD8+ T cells sorted from blood, taken in a trial of the OX40 agonist ivuxolimab. These receptors were collected from an adult with an advanced solid tumor such as melanoma, head and neck, liver or kidney cancer. Both conserved end residues are trimmed from each CDR3. A D gene is named only where the DNA matches it firmly.

TRBV9	TRBJ2-4	TRBD2	ASSVGAGRDIQY
TRBV7-9	TRBJ2-1	NA	ASSFRDYNEQF
TRBV5-1	TRBJ2-7	NA	ASSLVGYGGEQY
TRBV11-3	TRBJ1-1	NA	ASSLGAGMGGTEAF
TRBV10-3	TRBJ2-2	NA	AIHSTGELF
TRBV5-8	TRBJ2-3	NA	ASSRRLGTDTQY
TRBV6-5	TRBJ2-3	NA	ASSYRGTDTQY
TRBV9	TRBJ2-7	NA	ASSVAGGGYEQY
TRBV30	TRBJ1-3	TRBD1	AWSTGTAGNTIY
TRBV6-6	TRBJ2-7	NA	ASSYSRLSEQY
TRBV19	TRBJ1-1	NA	ASTSRALNTEAF
TRBV2	TRBJ2-5	NA	ASSDLPGRQETQY
TRBV19	TRBJ2-1	TRBD2	ASNPSGGRPYNEQF
TRBV28	TRBJ1-4	NA	ASTLAGASPEKLF
TRBV5-1	TRBJ2-1	NA	ASSLGLAGYNEQF
TRBV14	TRBJ2-4	TRBD2	ASSRRAGLSQVKNIQY
TRBV7-2	TRBJ2-3	NA	ASSLEATRGRDPQY
TRBV18	TRBJ2-7	TRBD2	ASSLGTSGEQY
TRBV28	TRBJ2-1	NA	ASSLGQPTSYNEQF
TRBV6-5	TRBJ2-1	NA	ASIYYNEQF
TRBV7-6	TRBJ2-5	TRBD2	ASRFAGGQETQY
TRBV10-2	TRBJ2-7	NA	ASSDWRGSSYEQY
TRBV4-3	TRBJ1-1	NA	ASSQDRNPGTEAF
TRBV18	TRBJ2-7	NA	ASSPGPEISEQY
TRBV7-2	TRBJ1-6	NA	ASSLSWNYNSPLH
TRBV7-2	TRBJ2-3	NA	ASSLVGGGNPDTQY
TRBV7-9	TRBJ2-2	NA	ASSQFRTNTGELF
TRBV19	TRBJ1-1	TRBD1	ASRTGGASEAF
TRBV7-9	TRBJ2-1	TRBD1	ASSFPGQGHNEQF
TRBV5-1	TRBJ2-7	TRBD2	ASSLGLAGMGEQY
TRBV5-6	TRBJ1-2	TRBD1	ASSLRPTGEAAYGYT
TRBV5-1	TRBJ2-3	NA	ASSWSGDTDTQY
TRBV6-4	TRBJ1-5	TRBD1	ASSEQGDQPQH
TRBV19	TRBJ2-1	TRBD2	ASRGSGREFYNEQF
TRBV6-5	TRBJ1-2	TRBD1	ASSSTPGGTNYGYT
TRBV30	TRBJ2-2	NA	AWSIGGYGELF
TRBV5-1	TRBJ1-1	NA	ASSLTQQNEAF
TRBV28	TRBJ1-2	TRBD1	ASSLSTGQGRNYGYT
TRBV28	TRBJ2-2	NA	ASSLESTGELF
TRBV30	TRBJ1-5	NA	AWSVNQNNQPQH
TRBV9	TRBJ1-4	NA	ASSVGHSNEKLF
TRBV27	TRBJ2-2	TRBD2	ASSLLDGRAAGELF
TRBV7-2	TRBJ2-7	NA	ASSWTSRDLYEQY
TRBV27	TRBJ2-2	NA	ASRFRGDGELF
TRBV5-1	TRBJ2-3	TRBD2	ASSAGLAESTDTQY
TRBV18	TRBJ1-1	NA	ASSPERNTEAF
TRBV7-3	TRBJ2-1	NA	ASSLTGGMAEQF
TRBV7-8	TRBJ2-3	NA	ASSYGGRGADTQY
TRBV6-5	TRBJ1-1	NA	ATQDKLKAF
TRBV2	TRBJ2-1	NA	ASSDGRRIEQF
TRBV7-6	TRBJ1-3	NA	ASSLGPRSGDTIY